This TCR beta chain was recorded in a study of CD8 T cells in Susac syndrome. J gave up 3 bases and V 3 bases, and 1 base lay outside the gene matches. From germline, CDR1 is GTSNPN and CDR2 SVGIG (reference sequence). CDR3 size: 13 residues. The authors sequenced TCR beta from blood CD8+ and CD4+ T cells. Through negative isolation, CD4+ and CD8+ T cells were obtained, while TEMRA cells were enriched using FACS. When the RNA was reverse transcribed, random hexamers were used with an input of roughly 0.45 to 1 ug. It was immunoSEQ multiplex PCR that amplified TCR beta CDR3 across 54 Vbeta and 13 Jbeta. TCRdb reprocessed the immunoSEQ multiplex PCR reads with MiXCR, giving one entry per CDR3 protein. The table lists about 170,000 distinct CDR3 sequences, approximately 93% of them singletons.

The source of this sequence is a human donor with multiple sclerosis. The chain joins TRBV30 to TRBJ1-5; 8 nucleotides match TRBD1. The source material was CD4+ T cells from PBMCs. The CDR3 region is CAWRDRANQPQHF. The CDR3 DNA sequence: TGTGCCTGGAGGGACAGGGCCAATCAGCCCCAGCATTTT.